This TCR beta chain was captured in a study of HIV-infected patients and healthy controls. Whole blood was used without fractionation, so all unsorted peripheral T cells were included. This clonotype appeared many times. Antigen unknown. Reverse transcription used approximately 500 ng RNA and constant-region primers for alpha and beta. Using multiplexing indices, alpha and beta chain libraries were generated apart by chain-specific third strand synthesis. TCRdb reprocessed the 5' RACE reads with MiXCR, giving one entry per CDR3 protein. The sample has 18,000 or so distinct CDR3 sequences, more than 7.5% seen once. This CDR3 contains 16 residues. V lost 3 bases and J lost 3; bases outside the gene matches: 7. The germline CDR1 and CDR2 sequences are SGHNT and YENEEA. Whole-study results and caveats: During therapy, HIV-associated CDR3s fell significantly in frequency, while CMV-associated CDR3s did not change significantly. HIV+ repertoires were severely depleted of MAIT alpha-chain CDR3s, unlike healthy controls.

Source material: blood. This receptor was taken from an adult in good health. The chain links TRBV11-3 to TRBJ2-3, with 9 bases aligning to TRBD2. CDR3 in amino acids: CASSLGTSSWTDTQYF. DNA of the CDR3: TGTGCCAGCAGCTTGGGGACTAGCTCCTGGACAGATACGCAGTATTTT. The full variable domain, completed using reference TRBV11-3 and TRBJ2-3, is EAGVVQSPRYKIIEKKQPVAFWCNPISGHNTLYWYLQNLGQGPELLIRYENEEAVDDSQLPKDRFSAERLKGVDSTLKIQPAELGDSAVYLCASSLGTSSWTDTQYFGPGTRLTVL.